The clone carrying this T cell receptor beta chain came up a few times. Its specificity is not known. These data originate in a study of OX40 agonist ivuxolimab in advanced cancers. Study conclusions and caveats: At 0.1-3.0 mg/kg, partial responders had clonal expansion among the lowest observed. Normalized T-cell clonal expansion was also low in some nonresponders.

Here immunoSEQ multiplex PCR was the method, and the copy in TCRdb shows in-frame clones only, minus some. The sample has more than 60,000 clones, about 86% seen once. The CDR3 spans 18 residues. CDR1 is SGHRS and CDR2 is YFSETQ in the germline V gene. Unmatched junction bases numbered 17, after V lost 1 base and J lost 5 bases. This specimen was CD4+ or CD8+ T cells sorted from blood, taken in a trial of the OX40 agonist ivuxolimab. The J gene is TRBJ1-2, the V gene TRBV5-1; 7 positions agree with TRBD1. The receptor was isolated from an adult with an advanced solid tumor such as melanoma, head and neck, liver or kidney cancer. CDR3 DNA: TGCGCCAGCAGCTTGACCGAACAGGGGAGGGGATCGGCATATGGCTACACCTTC. Translating it yields CASSLTEQGRGSAYGYTF. The variable domain in full, completed from reference TRBV5-1 and TRBJ1-2, reads KAGVTQTPRYLIKTRGQQVTLSCSPISGHRSVSWYQQTPGQGLQFLFEYFSETQRNKGNFPGRFSGRQFSNSRSEMNVSTLELGDSALYLCASSLTEQGRGSAYGYTFGSGTRLTVV.